This is a list of T cell receptor beta chains from one sample in a study of blood T cell repertoires in COVID-19. Some clones are missing from TCRdb's copy, which holds only in-frame ones; the method was immunoSEQ multiplex PCR. The data show roughly 250,000 clones, around 90% seen once. The sample taken for sequencing was peripheral blood. These receptors were taken from a person aged 18 to 35 with COVID-19, enrolled during active disease. Both conserved end residues are part of each CDR3. Each record gives: D gene, CDR3 length, V gene, J gene, clone size, CDR3 protein, CDR3 DNA. D genes are given only for firm matches. Expanded clones get a size class; other rows say once, few or many, or leave the size out.

NA	16	TRBV2	TRBJ2-3	NA	CASRAVSGQNTDTQYF	TGTGCCAGCAGGGCGGTTAGCGGTCAGAACACAGATACGCAGTATTTT
NA	14	TRBV4-1	TRBJ2-7	NA	CASSPNKEAYEQYF	TGCGCCAGCAGCCCCAATAAGGAGGCCTACGAGCAGTACTTC
TRBD1	17	TRBV27	TRBJ2-2	NA	CASSYKLQGLFTGELFF	TGTGCCAGCAGTTACAAACTACAGGGGTTATTCACCGGGGAGCTGTTTTTT
NA	14	TRBV27	TRBJ2-7	many	CASSYSGTTYEQYF	TGTGCCAGCAGTTACTCGGGAACGACCTACGAGCAGTACTTC
NA	15	TRBV15	TRBJ2-7	NA	CATSSRPISNYEQYF	TGTGCCACCAGCAGCCGCCCCATAAGCAACTACGAGCAGTACTTC
NA	14	TRBV5-4	TRBJ2-7	NA	CASSSGVARDEQYF	TGTGCCAGCAGTTCAGGGGTTGCCCGTGACGAGCAGTACTTC
TRBD1	14	TRBV2	TRBJ1-4	NA	CASNTGQANEKLFF	TGTGCCAGCAATACGGGACAGGCTAATGAAAAACTGTTTTTT
NA	14	TRBV6-2/TRBV6-3	TRBJ2-3	NA	CASSSGTSTDTQYF	TGTGCCAGCAGTTCCGGGACTAGCACAGATACGCAGTATTTT
NA	17	TRBV16	TRBJ1-2	NA	CASSQVEVGQLNYGYTF	TGTGCCAGCAGCCAAGTCGAAGTAGGACAGCTTAACTATGGCTACACCTTC
NA	11	TRBV20-1	TRBJ1-2	NA	CSARGLQGYTF	TGCAGTGCTAGGGGGCTGCAGGGCTACACCTTC
NA	15	TRBV9	TRBJ2-7	few	CASSVANSLSGEQYF	TGTGCCAGCAGCGTAGCCAACAGCCTCTCGGGGGAGCAGTACTTC
NA	13	TRBV25-1	TRBJ2-5	NA	CASSEPGAETQYF	TGTGCCAGCAGTGAACCAGGGGCAGAGACCCAGTACTTC
NA	16	TRBV28	TRBJ1-2	NA	CASSFFFLTRAYGYTF	TGTGCCAGCAGTTTCTTTTTTCTGACAAGAGCCTATGGCTACACCTTC
NA	13	TRBV28	TRBJ2-7	NA	CASSFPGSDEQYF	TGTGCCAGCAGTTTTCCGGGATCCGACGAGCAGTACTTC
TRBD1	14	TRBV5-1	TRBJ2-7	NA	CASSSRDSSYEQYF	TGCGCCAGCAGCTCCCGGGACAGCTCCTACGAGCAGTACTTC
NA	14	TRBV18	TRBJ1-6	NA	CASSPAGQGSPLHF	TGTGCCAGCTCACCTGCTGGCCAGGGTTCACCCCTCCACTTT
TRBD1	16	TRBV24-1	TRBJ2-1	NA	CATSEGTGGLYNEQFF	TGTGCCACCAGTGAAGGGACAGGGGGTCTCTACAATGAGCAGTTCTTC
NA	15	TRBV27	TRBJ2-2	once	CASSRGTSNTGELFF	TGTGCCAGCAGTCGCGGGACTTCGAACACCGGGGAGCTGTTTTTT
NA	13	TRBV19	TRBJ2-3	NA	CASKVGGTDTQYF	TGTGCCAGTAAGGTGGGAGGCACAGATACGCAGTATTTT
TRBD1	15	TRBV6-1	TRBJ1-3	NA	CASSWGQASGNTIYF	TGTGCCAGCAGTTGGGGACAGGCAAGCGGAAACACCATATATTTT
TRBD1	15	TRBV4-2	TRBJ1-3	few	CASSQSGQGGNTIYF	TGTGCCAGCAGCCAGTCTGGACAGGGTGGAAACACCATATATTTT
TRBD1	16	TRBV19	TRBJ2-7	NA	CASSPMGQGTSYEQYF	TGTGCCAGTAGTCCAATGGGACAGGGGACCTCCTACGAGCAGTACTTC
TRBD1	14	TRBV7-9	TRBJ1-2	NA	CASSTNRGLYGYTF	TGTGCCAGCAGCACAAACAGGGGGCTCTATGGCTACACCTTC
TRBD1	15	TRBV6-5	TRBJ1-6	once	CASSRQGARDSPLHF	TGTGCCAGCAGTCGACAGGGGGCGCGGGATTCACCCCTCCACTTT
TRBD2	13	TRBV11-2	TRBJ2-2	NA	CASSLGGTGELFF	TGTGCCAGCAGCTTGGGAGGGACCGGGGAGCTGTTTTTT
NA	14	TRBV6-5	TRBJ2-3	NA	CATTGPLGTDTQYF	TGTGCGACGACAGGACCCCTCGGCACAGATACGCAGTATTTT
TRBD2	13	TRBV12-3/TRBV12-4	TRBJ2-7	NA	CASSFGTSNEQYF	TGTGCCAGCAGTTTTGGGACTAGTAACGAGCAGTACTTC
TRBD2	16	TRBV5-4	TRBJ2-7	NA	CASSLSSAGDLYEQYF	TGTGCCAGCAGCTTGAGCTCAGCGGGAGATTTATACGAGCAGTACTTC
NA	13	TRBV28	TRBJ1-6	NA	CASSPLRDSPLHF	TGTGCCAGCAGCCCGCTCAGGGATTCACCCCTCCACTTT
NA	15	TRBV7-2	TRBJ2-1	NA	CASSLAGLGLGEQFF	TGTGCCAGCAGCTTAGCCGGACTCGGTTTGGGGGAGCAGTTCTTC
NA	13	TRBV6-2/TRBV6-3	TRBJ2-5	NA	CASSLRVQETQYF	TGTGCCAGCAGCCTACGGGTCCAAGAGACCCAGTACTTC
NA	14	TRBV19	TRBJ1-5	NA	CASSIGQENQPQHF	TGTGCCAGTAGTATAGGACAGGAGAATCAGCCCCAGCATTTT
TRBD1	14	TRBV5-1	TRBJ2-3	NA	CASGPGQGPDTQYF	TGCGCCAGCGGACCGGGACAGGGACCAGATACGCAGTATTTT
NA	15	TRBV15	TRBJ1-4	NA	CATSSYSTTNEKLFF	TGTGCCACCAGCAGCTACAGTACAACTAATGAAAAACTGTTTTTT
NA	15	TRBV4-3	TRBJ1-4	NA	CASSLNQGTNEKLFF	TGCGCCAGCAGCCTTAATCAGGGAACTAATGAAAAACTGTTTTTT
TRBD1	15	TRBV28	TRBJ2-7	NA	CASSLGTGPSYEQYF	TGTGCCAGCAGTTTAGGGACAGGGCCATCCTACGAGCAGTACTTC
NA	15	TRBV5-5	TRBJ1-4	NA	CASSSSGETNEKLFF	TGTGCCAGCAGTTCCTCAGGGGAAACTAATGAAAAACTGTTTTTT
NA	14	TRBV28	TRBJ1-4	NA	CASSLSRYTEKLFF	TGTGCCAGCAGTTTATCCAGGTATACTGAAAAACTGTTTTTT
TRBD1	16	TRBV7-2	TRBJ1-2	NA	CASSLVGTGSDYGYTF	TGTGCCAGCAGCTTAGTTGGGACAGGGTCGGACTATGGCTACACCTTC
NA	13	TRBV12-3/TRBV12-4	TRBJ1-5	NA	CASSFGGNQPQHF	TGTGCCAGCAGTTTCGGCGGGAATCAGCCCCAGCATTTT
NA	16	TRBV5-1	TRBJ1-3	NA	CASSSTGAGVGNTIYF	TGCGCCAGCAGCTCGACAGGCGCCGGTGTGGGAAACACCATATATTTT
NA	15	TRBV6-4	TRBJ2-1	NA	CASSVFSGSYNEQFF	TGTGCCAGCAGTGTATTTAGCGGCTCCTACAATGAGCAGTTCTTC
TRBD1	13	TRBV28	TRBJ1-5	NA	CASGDRNNQPQHF	TGTGCCAGCGGGGACAGGAACAATCAGCCCCAGCATTTT
TRBD2	14	TRBV28	TRBJ2-1	few	CATHLGLAGGEQFF	TGTGCCACCCATCTGGGACTAGCGGGAGGTGAGCAGTTCTTC
NA	14	TRBV6-5	TRBJ1-1	once	CASSQGSINTEAFF	TGTGCCAGCAGCCAGGGGTCGATAAACACTGAAGCTTTCTTT
NA	13	TRBV3-1/TRBV3-2	TRBJ1-5	NA	CASSQRGNQPQHF	TGTGCCAGCAGCCAGAGGGGGAATCAGCCCCAGCATTTT
NA	15	TRBV7-2	TRBJ2-2	NA	CASSSRGRTAGELFF	TGTGCCAGCAGCTCCCGAGGCCGTACCGCCGGGGAGCTGTTTTTT
TRBD1	13	TRBV6-5	TRBJ2-5	NA	CASISGGGETQYF	TGTGCCAGTATCTCAGGGGGCGGGGAGACCCAGTACTTC
TRBD1	16	TRBV29-1	TRBJ1-1	few	CSVALGTGAVNTEAFF	TGCAGCGTTGCCCTCGGAACAGGGGCGGTGAACACTGAAGCTTTCTTT
TRBD1	17	TRBV5-5	TRBJ1-4	NA	CASSLRWPGQGNEKLFF	TGTGCCAGCAGCTTGCGATGGCCGGGACAGGGTAATGAAAAACTGTTTTTT